The TCR beta chain described here comes from a study of T cell responses to AZD1222 COVID-19 vaccine. This table comes from immunoSEQ multiplex PCR, and its TCRdb copy is limited to in-frame clones, with some not included. The data contain about 120,000 clones, about 92% of them singletons. The CDR3 consists of 16 residues. The ends lost 0 bases at V and 4 bases at J; junction bases unmatched: 5. Germline V gives CDR1 LGHDT, CDR2 YNNKEL (reference sequence). The sequencing used peripheral blood, collected on day 0 of AZD1222 vaccination. The receptor was derived from an adult in good health. J is TRBJ1-4 and V is TRBV3-1 (or the pseudogene TRBV3-2), with TRBD1 identical over 7 bases. In DNA form, the CDR3 reads TGTGCCAGCAGCCAAGACCGGGGACAGCTTAATGAAAAACTGTTTTTT. Residues: CASSQDRGQLNEKLFF.